Sequencing of this TCR beta chain was carried out in a study of shared T cell receptors in the human thymus. Per the germline V gene, CDR1 is KGHSH and CDR2 is LQKENI. CDR3 length: 14 amino acids. With 5 bases removed from V and 3 bases from J, the gap between germline ends came to 14 bases. Data came from immunoSEQ multiplex PCR; TCRdb stores just in-frame clones and leaves some out. The data hold about 500,000 clones, with around 78% observed a single time. These data also formed part of another study, on human thymus T cells. From that report: Having corrective surgery for congenital heart defects, healthy Finnish infants were the ones who donated. Thymus tissue was removed during corrective cardiac surgery. Thymic and blood repertoires seemed to favor certain V and J genes.

This chain joins TRBV18 and TRBJ2-7; D might be TRBD2 (5 bases). The TCR was taken from a boy younger than two with a congenital heart defect. What was sequenced was thymocytes. The CDR3 is CASSSSRGCYEQYF. The CDR3 DNA is TGTGCCAGCTCATCCTCCCGGGGATGCTACGAGCAGTACTTC.